The rows below give T cell receptor beta chains drawn from one sample of a study of regulatory T cells in long-lasting Graves disease. TCRdb fed the multiplex PCR reads into MiXCR, producing one record per CDR3 protein. The sample holds 530,000 or so distinct CDR3 sequences, 15% to 20% seen once. The data also belong to a second study, concerning T cells in Graves' hyperthyroidism and ophthalmopathy.

Source: peripheral blood mononuclear cells (PBMCs), taken at new diagnosis, from a patient treated with antithyroid drugs. The receptors here all came from a man younger than 35 with Graves disease. Both conserved end residues are part of each CDR3. Fields, in order: clone size, V gene, J gene, CDR3 protein. A row's size may be missing; if present it is once, few, many or a size class.

few	TRBV6-1	TRBJ1-6	CASSKIQGRDSPLHF
many	TRBV7-6	TRBJ2-1	CASSLSSIGYNEQFF
-	TRBV20-1	TRBJ2-3	CSGRAGGPFTDTQYF
many	TRBV5-1	TRBJ2-2	CASSGQVSSLNTGELFF
few	TRBV6-1	TRBJ2-2	CAGSPQGPIKNTGELFF
few	TRBV9	TRBJ2-1	CASSVRQNNEQFF
many	TRBV20-1	TRBJ2-3	CSARVMKPGRFTDTQYF
few	TRBV5-1	TRBJ2-3	CASSFGTSGSGNTQYF
few	TRBV5-1	TRBJ2-3	CASSGGLGDADTQYF
-	TRBV28	TRBJ1-2	CASRPQGGGTNYGYTF
few	TRBV9	TRBJ2-3	CASSLGEGRPTDTQYF
many	TRBV20-1	TRBJ2-7	CSARSPGEPRSREQYF
few	TRBV5-1	TRBJ2-5	CASSLAGMNQETQYF